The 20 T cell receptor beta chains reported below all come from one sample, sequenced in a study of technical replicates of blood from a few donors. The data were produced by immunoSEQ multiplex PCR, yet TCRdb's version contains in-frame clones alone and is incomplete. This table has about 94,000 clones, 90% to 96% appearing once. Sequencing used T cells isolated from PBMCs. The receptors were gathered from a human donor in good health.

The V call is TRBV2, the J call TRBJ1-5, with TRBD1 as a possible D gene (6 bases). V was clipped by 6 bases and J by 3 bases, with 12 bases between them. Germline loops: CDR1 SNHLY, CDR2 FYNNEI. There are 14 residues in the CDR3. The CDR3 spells CASRTRGDNQPQHF. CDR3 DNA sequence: TGTGCCAGCAGGACCAGGGGAGACAATCAGCCCCAGCATTTT. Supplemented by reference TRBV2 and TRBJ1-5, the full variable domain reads EPEVTQTPSHQVTQMGQEVILRCVPISNHLYFYWYRQILGQKVEFLVSFYNNEISEKSEIFDDQFSVERPDGSNFTLKIRSTKLEDSAMYFCASRTRGDNQPQHFGDGTRLSIL.

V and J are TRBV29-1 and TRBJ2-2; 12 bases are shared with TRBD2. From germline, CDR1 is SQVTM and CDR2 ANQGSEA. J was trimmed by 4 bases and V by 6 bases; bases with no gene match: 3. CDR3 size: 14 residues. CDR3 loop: CSVLAGGLTGELFF. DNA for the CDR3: TGCAGCGTCCTAGCGGGGGGGCTCACCGGGGAGCTGTTTTTT.

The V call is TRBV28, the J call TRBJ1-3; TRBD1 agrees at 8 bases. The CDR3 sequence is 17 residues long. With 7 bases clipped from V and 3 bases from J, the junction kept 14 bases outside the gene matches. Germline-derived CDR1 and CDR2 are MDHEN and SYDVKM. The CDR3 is CASNRIAGGSLGNTIYF. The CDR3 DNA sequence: TGTGCCAGCAACAGAATCGCAGGGGGCAGCCTTGGAAACACCATATATTTT.

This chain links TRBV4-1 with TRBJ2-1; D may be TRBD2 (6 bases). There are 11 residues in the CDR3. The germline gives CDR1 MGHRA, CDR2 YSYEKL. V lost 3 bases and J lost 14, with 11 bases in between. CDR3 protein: CASSQGGDEFF. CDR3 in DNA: TGCGCCAGCAGCCAGGGAGGCGATGAGTTCTTC.

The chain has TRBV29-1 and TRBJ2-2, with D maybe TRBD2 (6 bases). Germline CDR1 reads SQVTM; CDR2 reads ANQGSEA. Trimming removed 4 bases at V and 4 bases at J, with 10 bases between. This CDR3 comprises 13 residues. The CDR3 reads CSVGWGGTGELFF. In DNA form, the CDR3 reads TGCAGCGTTGGCTGGGGAGGCACCGGGGAGCTGTTTTTT.

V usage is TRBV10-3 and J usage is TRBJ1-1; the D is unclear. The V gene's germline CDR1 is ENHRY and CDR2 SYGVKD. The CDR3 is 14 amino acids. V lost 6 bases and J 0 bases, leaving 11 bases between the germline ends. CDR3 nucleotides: TGTGCCATCAGCGTTCAGTTTATGAACACTGAAGCTTTCTTT. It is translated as CAISVQFMNTEAFF.

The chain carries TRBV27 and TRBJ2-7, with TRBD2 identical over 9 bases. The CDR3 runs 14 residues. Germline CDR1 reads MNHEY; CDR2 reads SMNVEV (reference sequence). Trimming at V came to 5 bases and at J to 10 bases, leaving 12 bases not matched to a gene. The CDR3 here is CASSPVAGAARQYF. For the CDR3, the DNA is TGTGCCAGCAGTCCAGTAGCGGGGGCGGCCCGACAGTACTTC.

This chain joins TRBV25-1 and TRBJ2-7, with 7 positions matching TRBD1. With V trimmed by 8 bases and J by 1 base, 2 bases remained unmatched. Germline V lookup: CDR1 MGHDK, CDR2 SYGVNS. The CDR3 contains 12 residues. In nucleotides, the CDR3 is TGTGCCAGCCAGACAGGGTCCTACGAGCAGTACTTC. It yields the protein CASQTGSYEQYF.

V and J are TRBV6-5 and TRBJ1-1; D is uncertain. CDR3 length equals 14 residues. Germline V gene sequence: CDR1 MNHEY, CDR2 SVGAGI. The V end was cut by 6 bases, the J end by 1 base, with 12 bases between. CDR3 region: CASRGGFSNTEAFF. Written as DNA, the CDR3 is TGTGCCAGCAGGGGAGGGTTTTCGAACACTGAAGCTTTCTTT.

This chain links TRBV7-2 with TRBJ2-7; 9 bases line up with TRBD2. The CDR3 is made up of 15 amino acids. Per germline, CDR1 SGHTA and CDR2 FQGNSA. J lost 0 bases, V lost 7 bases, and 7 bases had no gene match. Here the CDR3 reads CASNSGGLSSYEQYF. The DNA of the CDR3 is TGTGCCAGCAACAGCGGGGGGCTTAGCTCCTACGAGCAGTACTTC.

The CDR3 protein is CASRDTGSPLGAFF. CDR3 in DNA: TGTGCCAGCAGGGATACAGGGTCCCCCCTCGGGGCTTTCTTT. This sequence joins TRBV6-6 and TRBJ1-1, with D maybe TRBD1 (6 bases). Trimming removed 6 bases from V and 11 bases from J, with 22 bases in between. From germline, CDR1 is MNHNY and CDR2 SVGAGI (reference sequence). The CDR3 consists of 14 residues.

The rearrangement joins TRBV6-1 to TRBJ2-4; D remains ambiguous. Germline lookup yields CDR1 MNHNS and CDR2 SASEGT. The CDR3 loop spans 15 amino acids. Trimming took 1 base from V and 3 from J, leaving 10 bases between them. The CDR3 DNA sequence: TGTGCCAGCAGTGAAGACGGGTATTACAAAAACATTCAGTACTTC. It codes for CASSEDGYYKNIQYF.

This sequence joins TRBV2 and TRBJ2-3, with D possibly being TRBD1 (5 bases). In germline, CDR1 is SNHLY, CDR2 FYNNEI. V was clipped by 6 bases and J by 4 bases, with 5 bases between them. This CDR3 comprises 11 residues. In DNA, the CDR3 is TGTGCCAGCAGACAGGCAGATACGCAGTATTTT. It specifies CASRQADTQYF.

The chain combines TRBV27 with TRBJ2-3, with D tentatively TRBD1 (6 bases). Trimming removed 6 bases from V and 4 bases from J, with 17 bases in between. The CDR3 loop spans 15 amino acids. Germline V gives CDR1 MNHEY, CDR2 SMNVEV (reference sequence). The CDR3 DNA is TGTGCCAGCAGGGTCAACAGGGCTGAGGCAGATACGCAGTATTTT. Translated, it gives CASRVNRAEADTQYF.

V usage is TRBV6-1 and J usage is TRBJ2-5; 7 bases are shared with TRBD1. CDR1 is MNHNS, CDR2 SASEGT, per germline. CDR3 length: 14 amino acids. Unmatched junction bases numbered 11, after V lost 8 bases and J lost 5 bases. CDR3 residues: CASLGRGPDETQYF. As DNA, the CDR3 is TGTGCCAGCCTTGGAAGGGGGCCGGATGAGACCCAGTACTTC.

The DNA for the CDR3 is TGCGCCAGCAGCGCGTCCAGGGTTTCACCCCTCCACTTT. Translation: CASSASRVSPLHF. The genes are TRBV10-1 and TRBJ1-6, with D possibly being TRBD1 (5 bases). Deletions cut 6 bases from V and 9 bases from J, with 12 bases between. The CDR3 consists of 13 residues. From germline, CDR1 is WNHNN and CDR2 SYGVQD (reference sequence).

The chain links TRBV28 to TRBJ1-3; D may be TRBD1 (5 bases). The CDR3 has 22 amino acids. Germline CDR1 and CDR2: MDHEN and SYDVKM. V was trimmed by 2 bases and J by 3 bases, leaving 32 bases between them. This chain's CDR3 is CASSLGGGVVTDLGRLGNTIYF. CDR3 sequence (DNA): TGTGCCAGCAGTTTAGGTGGGGGGGTCGTCACAGACCTAGGACGGCTTGGAAACACCATATATTTT.

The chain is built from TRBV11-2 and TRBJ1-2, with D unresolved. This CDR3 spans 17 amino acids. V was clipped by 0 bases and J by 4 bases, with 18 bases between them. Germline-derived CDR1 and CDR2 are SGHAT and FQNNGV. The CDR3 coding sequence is TGTGCCAGCAGCTTAGATCGAGGGCGGCGGACCGGCTATGGCTACACCTTC. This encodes CASSLDRGRRTGYGYTF.

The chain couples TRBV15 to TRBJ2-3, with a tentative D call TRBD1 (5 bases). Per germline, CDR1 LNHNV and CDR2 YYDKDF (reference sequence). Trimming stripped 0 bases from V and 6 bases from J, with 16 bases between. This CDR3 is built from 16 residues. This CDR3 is CATSREQAGARDTQYF. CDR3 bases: TGTGCCACCAGCAGAGAACAGGCAGGCGCACGCGATACGCAGTATTTT.

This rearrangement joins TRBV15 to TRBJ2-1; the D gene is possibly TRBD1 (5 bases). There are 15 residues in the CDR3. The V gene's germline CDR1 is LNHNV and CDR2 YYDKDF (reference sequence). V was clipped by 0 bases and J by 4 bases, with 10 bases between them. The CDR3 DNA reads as TGTGCCACCAGCAGAGAAGAAAGGGGATACAATGAGCAGTTCTTC. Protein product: CATSREERGYNEQFF.